This T cell receptor (beta chain) was obtained from a study of Graves' ophthalmopathy and Graves' hyperthyroidism. Study-level background: Peripheral blood was gathered at first diagnosis, ahead of any treatment whatsoever.

Germline loops: CDR1 DFQATT, CDR2 SNEGSKA (reference sequence). The CDR3 consists of 14 residues. After removal of 2 bases from V and 1 base from J, the junction contained 5 bases not matched to a gene. The authors amplified TCR beta CDR3 regions from RNA transcripts. First-round RT-PCR with HTBI primers preceded a second-round multiplex PCR. TCRdb used MiXCR to reprocess the multiplex PCR reads, holding one entry per CDR3 protein. This table holds a few hundred thousand distinct CDR3 sequences, about a sixth found once. This TCR was sampled from a woman younger than 30 with Graves' ophthalmopathy. Source material: peripheral blood. The chain recombines TRBV20-1 with TRBJ2-7, with TRBD2 matching 7 bases. CDR3 coding DNA: TGCAGTGCTAGATACTTGGGGGGGTCCTACGAGCAGTACTTC. Translated, it gives CSARYLGGSYEQYF.